The 14 T cell receptor beta chains given below trace back to one sample, sequenced in a study of CD8+ T cells in alopecia areata. Reverse transcribed after extraction, RNA yielded cDNA as the sequencing template. Data came from immunoSEQ multiplex PCR; TCRdb stores just in-frame clones and leaves some out. The data show about 270,000 clones, with none appearing a single time. CD4, CD8alpha, NKG2D, NKG2ACE and other markers were used to sort pooled cutaneous lymph node cells. The specimen was CD4+ T cells sorted from a lymph node. The receptors stem from a C3H/HeJ mouse with alopecia areata. The strain bears MHC haplotype H2-k.

Regarding this clone: Gene names and germline match the mouse. The observed sequence ends 4 residues before the CDR3 terminus, with the missing tail filled in from the germline J gene. This chain joins TRBV5 and TRBJ2-7; TRBD2 matches 8 bases. The CDR3 runs 15 residues. The germline CDR1 and CDR2 sequences are LGHNA and YNLKQL (reference sequence). The covered CDR3 bases are TGTGCCAGCAGCCAAGACCACTGGGGGTCTTAT. Protein: CASSQDHWGSY. The full CDR3 reads CASSQDHWGSYEQYF.

A note on this clone: Gene names are the mouse ones. Read data end 4 residues before the CDR3 end; the end is taken from the germline J gene. This chain links TRBV14 with TRBJ2-5; TRBD1 aligns across 12 bases. Germline CDR1 SGHDT, CDR2 FRDEAV. The CDR3 is 17 amino acids. The CDR3 region is CASSNIPGQGAQDTQYF. The covered CDR3 bases are TGTGCCAGCAGCAACATCCCGGGACAGGGGGCGCAGGAC.

The sample holds a few counts of this clone. Germline and genes here are mouse. The read comes to an end 4 residues before the CDR3 does, leaving the germline J gene to fill in the end. The V and J genes are TRBV5 and TRBJ1-1; possible D gene TRBD1, 6 bases. Trimming removed 3 bases from V and 0 bases from J, with 11 bases in between. Germline loops: CDR1 LGHNA, CDR2 YNLKQL (reference sequence). This CDR3 comprises 15 residues. CDR3: CASSHLQGSNTEVFF. Partial CDR3 DNA: TGTGCCAGCAGCCATCTACAGGGTTCAAACACA.

As concerns this clone: Gene names and germline refer to mouse. The DNA ends 4 residues before the CDR3 does, and the rest of the CDR3 is filled in from the germline J gene. The rearrangement uses TRBV19 and TRBJ2-5, with TRBD2 matching over 7 bases. The V gene's germline CDR1 is FNHDT and CDR2 SITEND (reference sequence). This CDR3 is built from 14 residues. V gave up 4 bases and J gave up 2 bases; unmatched junction bases: 4. CDR3 DNA, as far as it was read: TGTGCCAGCAGTCCCCGACTGGGCCAAGAC. This gives the protein CASSPRLGQD. The full CDR3 protein is CASSPRLGQDTQYF.

In regard to this clone: Gene names and germline refer to mouse. The CDR3 is cut off 4 residues early in the read; its end comes from the germline J gene. This CDR3 is also generated by other DNA sequences in the sample. The chain joins TRBV19 to TRBJ2-2; a possible D gene is TRBD1 (5 bases). Germline V gene lookup returns CDR1 FNHDT and CDR2 SITEND (reference sequence). V lost 2 bases and J lost 2, with 7 bases in between. The CDR3 has 14 residues. The covered CDR3 bases are TGTGCCAGCAGTATTGAGGGGAACACCGGG. Translated, it gives CASSIEGNTG. The entire CDR3 protein is CASSIEGNTGQLYF. Full variable domain (outside the CDR3, taken from reference TRBV19 and TRBJ2-2): GGIITQTPKFLIGQEGQKLTLKCQQNFNHDTMYWYRQDSGKGLRLIYYSITENDLQKGDLSEGYDASREKKSSFSLTVTSAQKNEMAVFLCASSIEGNTGQLYFGEGSKLTVL.

Only a few counts were recorded for this clone. Mouse gene names apply. The read halts 4 residues ahead of the CDR3 end, with the missing end drawn from the germline J gene. This sequence joins TRBV5 and TRBJ1-1, with 9 positions matching TRBD1. V was clipped by 4 bases and J by 4 bases; unmatched bases: 4. From germline, CDR1 is LGHNA and CDR2 YNLKQL (reference sequence). CDR3 length: 14 amino acids. Partial CDR3 DNA: TGTGCCAGCAGCCCGACAGGGGGGACCACA. It specifies CASSPTGGTT. The full CDR3 is CASSPTGGTTEVFF.

As concerns this clone: These gene names are mouse names. Other DNA sequences in this specimen translate into the identical CDR3. The CDR3 sequence is CTCSAELQDTQYF. The DNA read from the CDR3 is TGCACCTGCAGTGCAGAACTACAAGAC. The rearrangement links TRBV1 to TRBJ2-5; D unclear. The CDR3 extends 4 residues past the end of the read, so its final part is completed from the germline J gene. CDR1 is NSQYPW and CDR2 is LRSPGD in the germline V gene (reference sequence). The V and J ends lost 0 bases and 3 bases respectively, with 4 bases between them. This CDR3 comprises 13 residues. Supplemented by reference TRBV1 and TRBJ2-5, the full variable domain reads VTLLEQNPRWRLVPRGQAVNLRCILKNSQYPWMSWYQQDLQKQLQWLFTLRSPGDKEVKSLPGADYLATRVTDTELRLQVANMSQGRTLYCTCSAELQDTQYFGPGTRLLVL.

On this clone itself: Germline and genes here are mouse. The read gets to within 4 residues of the CDR3 end, and the germline J gene fills in the rest. V is TRBV13-2 and J is TRBJ2-1; perhaps TRBD1 as D (5 bases). This CDR3 is built from 15 residues. Germline loops: CDR1 NNHNN, CDR2 SYGAGS (reference sequence). The V end lost 2 bases, the J end lost 3 bases, and 12 bases lay between the germline ends. Partial CDR3 DNA: TGTGCCAGCGGTGAGGTAGTGGACACCTATGCT. Its protein product is CASGEVVDTYA. The complete CDR3 protein is CASGEVVDTYAEQFF.

Concerning this clone: Genes and germline are mouse. Coverage ceases 4 residues before the CDR3 finishes, and the germline J gene fills in the end. The chain couples TRBV5 to TRBJ2-3, with D possibly being TRBD1 (6 bases). Per the germline V gene, CDR1 is LGHNA and CDR2 is YNLKQL (reference sequence). Trimming removed 2 bases at V and 3 bases at J, with 12 bases between. The length of the CDR3 is 15 residues. Here the CDR3 reads CASSQTGTGAETLYF. The covered CDR3 bases are TGTGCCAGCAGCCAAACAGGGACGGGGGCAGAA.

This clone was seen at least ten times. These gene names are mouse names. The read gets to within 3 residues of the CDR3 end, and the germline J gene fills in the rest. Other DNA sequences in the same sample also yield this CDR3. The chain has TRBV1 and TRBJ1-6, with 7 bases fitting TRBD1. TRBJ1-6 is labeled an ORF, and its function is uncertain. The CDR3 length is 13 residues. Per the germline V gene, CDR1 is NSQYPW and CDR2 is LRSPGD (reference sequence). Losses at the gene ends were 5 bases for V and 7 bases for J; bases not matched to a gene: 2. This CDR3 reads CTCSPGQNSPLYF. Incomplete CDR3 DNA: TGCACCTGCAGTCCGGGACAGAATTCGCCC.

Note on this clone: Genes and germline come from the mouse. With the read ending 4 residues before the CDR3 end, the germline J gene is used to fill in that end. Additional DNA sequences in this sample encode the identical CDR3. The chain carries TRBV13-1 and TRBJ2-3; the match to TRBD2 covers 10 bases. Germline loops: CDR1 NSHNY, CDR2 SYGAGN. V was clipped by 5 bases and J by 0 bases; unmatched bases: 3. This CDR3 spans 15 amino acids. The DNA read from the CDR3 is TGTGCCAGCAGCCGGGACTGGGGTAGTGCAGAA. Amino acid sequence: CASSRDWGSAE. The full-length CDR3 reads as CASSRDWGSAETLYF.

To note about this clone: Genes here carry mouse names. Partial CDR3 DNA: TGTGCCAGCAGTTTACCTGGGGGGAGCTCCTAT. Translation gives CASSLPGGSSY. The complete CDR3 sequence is CASSLPGGSSYEQYF. This chain uses TRBV19 with TRBJ2-7, with 8 bases aligning to TRBD2. The CDR3 is cut off 4 residues early in the read; its end comes from the germline J gene. The CDR3 totals 15 residues. The junction had 6 bases not matched to a gene; V was cut back by 4 bases and J by 0 bases. CDR1 and CDR2 from the germline V gene are FNHDT and SITEND (reference sequence).

This clone was counted only a few times. All gene names here are mouse names. The read terminates 4 residues before the CDR3 end, so the remaining end is supplied by the germline J gene. This CDR3 is also generated by other DNA sequences in the sample. The chain carries TRBV5 and TRBJ2-5; the match to TRBD2 covers 9 bases. The germline V gene encodes CDR1 LGHNA and CDR2 YNLKQL (reference sequence). Unmatched junction bases numbered 3, after V lost 4 bases and J lost 1 base. The CDR3 has 15 residues. The CDR3 bases that were read are TGTGCCAGCAGCCCACTGGGGGGCGACCAAGAC. Translation gives CASSPLGGDQD. In full, the CDR3 is CASSPLGGDQDTQYF.

As concerns this clone: Germline and genes here are mouse. The read finishes 4 residues shy of the CDR3 end, and the germline J gene is used to complete it. At the DNA level, this CDR3 is encoded by other sequences in the same sample as well. V gene TRBV1 combines with J gene TRBJ2-1; 12 bases align to TRBD2. CDR1 and CDR2 from the germline V gene are NSQYPW and LRSPGD (reference sequence). This CDR3 is built from 15 residues. CDR3 amino acids: CTCSAGLGGRAEQFF. CDR3 DNA, as far as it was read: TGCACCTGCAGTGCAGGACTGGGGGGGCGCGCT.